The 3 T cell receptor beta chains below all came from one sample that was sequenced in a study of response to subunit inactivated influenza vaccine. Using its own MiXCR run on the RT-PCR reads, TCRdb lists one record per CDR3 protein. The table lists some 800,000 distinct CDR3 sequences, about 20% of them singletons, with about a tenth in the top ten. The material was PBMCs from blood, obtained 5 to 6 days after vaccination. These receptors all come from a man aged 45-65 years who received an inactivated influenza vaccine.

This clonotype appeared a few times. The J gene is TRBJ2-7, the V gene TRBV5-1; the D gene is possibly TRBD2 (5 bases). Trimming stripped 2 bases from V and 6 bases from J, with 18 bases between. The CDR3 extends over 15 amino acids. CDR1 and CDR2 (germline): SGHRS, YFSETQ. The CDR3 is CASSFSGEPVFEQYF. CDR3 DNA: TGCGCCAGCAGCTTTTCTGGGGAGCCGGTGTTCGAGCAGTACTTC. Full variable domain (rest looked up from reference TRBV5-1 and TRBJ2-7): KAGVTQTPRYLIKTRGQQVTLSCSPISGHRSVSWYQQTPGQGLQFLFEYFSETQRNKGNFPGRFSGRQFSNSRSEMNVSTLELGDSALYLCASSFSGEPVFEQYFGPGTRLTVT.

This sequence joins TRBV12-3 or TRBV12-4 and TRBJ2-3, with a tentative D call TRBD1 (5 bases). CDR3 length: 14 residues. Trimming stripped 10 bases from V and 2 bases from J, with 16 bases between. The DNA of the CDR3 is TGTGCCACCAAGTGGGGCGGACCCACAGATACGCAGTATTTT. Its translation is CATKWGGPTDTQYF.

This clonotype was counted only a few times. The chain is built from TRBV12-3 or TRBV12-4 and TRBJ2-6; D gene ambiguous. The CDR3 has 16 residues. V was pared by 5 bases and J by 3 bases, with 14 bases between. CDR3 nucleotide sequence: TGTGCCAGCAGTCCTCCTTCCTGGTATGGGGCCAACGTCCTGACTTTC. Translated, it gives CASSPPSWYGANVLTF.